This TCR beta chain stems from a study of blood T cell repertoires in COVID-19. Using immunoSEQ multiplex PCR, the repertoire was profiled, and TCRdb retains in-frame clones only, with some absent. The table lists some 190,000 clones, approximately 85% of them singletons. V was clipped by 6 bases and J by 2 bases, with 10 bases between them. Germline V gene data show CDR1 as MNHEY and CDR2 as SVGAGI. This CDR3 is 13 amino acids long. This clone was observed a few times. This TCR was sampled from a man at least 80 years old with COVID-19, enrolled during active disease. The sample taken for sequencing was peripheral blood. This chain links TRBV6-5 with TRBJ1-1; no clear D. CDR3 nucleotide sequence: TGTGCCAGCAGACTCGCGGCAAACACTGAAGCTTTCTTT. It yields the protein CASRLAANTEAFF.